The source of this T cell receptor (beta chain) is a study of Ad26.COV2.S vaccination and SARS-CoV-2 variants. Study information: Vaccine-arm donor from the placebo-controlled COV1001 Ad26.COV2.S trial. Intramuscular Ad26.COV2.S doses were given once or twice, 56 days apart.

As for this clone: The antigen is unknown.

This table comes from immunoSEQ multiplex PCR, and its TCRdb copy is limited to in-frame clones, with some not included. The data hold hundreds of thousands of clones, with 89% observed a single time. Germline CDR1 and CDR2: SGDLS and YYNGEE. Trimming cost V 0 bases and J 1 base, with 7 bases left between them. CDR3 size: 14 residues. Study-wide results and limits: Recipients of vaccine and of placebo showed similar breadth of their non-spike TCR repertoires. The study found higher spike-specific TCR breadth in vaccine than placebo recipients.

The treatment denotes: some 20 received Ad26.COV2.S at low or high dose, single or two shots; about five received placebo; per-sample allocation not given. Day 63 after the first vaccine or placebo injection was the time point for sampling. This clonotype originated in a person aged 18 to 59 who received the Ad26.COV2.S COVID-19 vaccine or a placebo. The sequencing here drew on peripheral blood, taken in a trial of Ad26.COV2.S vaccine versus placebo. The J gene is TRBJ1-1, the V gene TRBV9; D gene ambiguous. CDR3: CASSVVAENTEAFF. In DNA form, the CDR3 reads TGTGCCAGCAGCGTAGTAGCGGAGAACACTGAAGCTTTCTTT.